The rows below give T cell receptor beta chains drawn from one sample of a study of cytomegalovirus exposure and HLA in healthy donors. Assay used: immunoSEQ multiplex PCR; TCRdb lists only in-frame clones, some missing. The profile shows 130,000 or so clones, 60% to 85% of them singletons. Specimen: PBMCs. The receptors were sampled from a young woman in good health and CMV-seronegative. The CDR3 runs from the conserved cysteine through the conserved F or W. A D gene is named only where the DNA matches it firmly. The size of a clone is reported for some rows only, either as once, few or many, or as a class for expanded clones.

d_call	v_call	clone_size	j_call	cdr3_aa	cdr3_nt
TRBD2	TRBV25-1	NA	TRBJ2-7	CASSEFTSGRGDYEQYF	TGTGCCAGCAGTGAATTCACTAGCGGGAGAGGGGACTACGAGCAGTACTTC
NA	TRBV4-1	NA	TRBJ1-5	CASSLSAGGNQPQHF	TGCGCCAGCAGCCTTTCGGCAGGGGGCAATCAGCCCCAGCATTTT
NA	TRBV27	NA	TRBJ2-1	CASTLRGIDNEQFF	TGTGCCAGCACTCTGAGGGGGATTGACAATGAGCAGTTCTTC
NA	TRBV20-1	once	TRBJ2-7	CSASNTYEQYF	TGCAGTGCTAGTAATACCTACGAGCAGTACTTC
TRBD2	TRBV5-1	NA	TRBJ2-5	CASSSSAGGARETQYF	TGCGCCAGCAGCTCGTCAGCGGGAGGTGCTAGGGAGACCCAGTACTTC
TRBD2	TRBV6-1	NA	TRBJ2-3	CASSDNGLTGGPGDTQYF	TGTGCCAGCAGTGATAATGGGTTGACGGGAGGGCCGGGAGATACGCAGTATTTT
TRBD2	TRBV7-8	NA	TRBJ2-5	CASSIRPALAGKTQYF	TGTGCCAGCAGCATCCGCCCGGCCCTAGCGGGAAAGACCCAGTACTTC
NA	TRBV5-1	NA	TRBJ2-1	CASTLSLSSYNEQFF	TGCGCCAGCACCCTTTCCCTAAGCTCCTACAATGAGCAGTTCTTC
NA	TRBV5-1	NA	TRBJ2-3	CASSLANGYTDTQYF	TGCGCCAGCAGCCTAGCTAACGGCTACACAGATACGCAGTATTTT
TRBD1	TRBV6-4	NA	TRBJ2-1	CASSALPGQHNEQFF	TGTGCCAGCAGCGCGCTACCGGGACAGCACAATGAGCAGTTCTTC
NA	TRBV2	NA	TRBJ1-2	CASSQGGVYGYTF	TGTGCCAGCAGCCAGGGTGGGGTGTATGGCTACACCTTC
TRBD1	TRBV5-1	NA	TRBJ1-3	CASSPGTGGRNTIYF	TGCGCCAGCAGCCCCGGGACAGGTGGTCGAAACACCATATATTTT
NA	TRBV9	NA	TRBJ2-1	CASSGGGGPAGGTRQFF	TGTGCCAGCAGCGGGGGGGGCGGACCCGCGGGCGGGACTCGTCAGTTCTTC
TRBD2	TRBV29-1	NA	TRBJ2-1	CSVEGEGRVYNEQFF	TGCAGCGTCGAAGGGGAGGGCCGGGTCTACAATGAGCAGTTCTTC
TRBD2	TRBV2	NA	TRBJ2-5	CASRRLAGGRETQYF	TGTGCCAGCAGGAGACTAGCGGGAGGGAGAGAGACCCAGTACTTC
NA	TRBV6-6	NA	TRBJ2-1	CASRFSSGGEQFF	TGTGCCAGCAGATTCTCTTCCGGGGGTGAGCAGTTCTTC
NA	TRBV21-1	NA	TRBJ1-6	CASSFRAEGENSPLHF	TGTGCCAGCAGCTTCCGCGCTGAGGGGGAGAATTCACCCCTCCACTTT
NA	TRBV5-1	once	TRBJ2-3	CASSYQGLGRTSTDTQYF	TGCGCCAGCAGCTACCAGGGGCTCGGGAGGACTAGCACAGATACGCAGTATTTT
TRBD1	TRBV30	once	TRBJ2-5	CAWNPKTGVNQETQYF	TGTGCCTGGAACCCTAAAACAGGGGTGAACCAAGAGACCCAGTACTTC
NA	TRBV5-1	few	TRBJ2-7	CASSTGQPLNEQYF	TGCGCCAGCAGCACCGGACAGCCTTTGAACGAGCAGTACTTC
TRBD2	TRBV7-8	NA	TRBJ2-7	CASSSAGTSAYEQYF	TGTGCCAGCAGCTCTGCCGGGACTAGTGCCTACGAGCAGTACTTC
NA	TRBV7-9	NA	TRBJ1-1	CASRLLRVAEAFF	TGTGCCAGCAGGTTACTCAGGGTCGCTGAAGCTTTCTTT
TRBD1	TRBV7-9	NA	TRBJ1-1	CASRKQGDAEAFF	TGTGCCAGCAGAAAACAGGGGGACGCTGAAGCTTTCTTT
NA	TRBV14	NA	TRBJ1-1	CASSGGARAFF	TGTGCCAGCAGCGGGGGGGCGCGAGCTTTCTTT
NA	TRBV5-8	NA	TRBJ1-1	CASSFFTESTEAFF	TGTGCCAGCAGCTTTTTTACGGAGAGCACTGAAGCTTTCTTT